These 28 T cell receptor beta chains were all obtained from the same sample, sequenced in a study of siplizumab effects on memory and regulatory T cells. TCRdb's table, derived via immunoSEQ multiplex PCR, lists solely in-frame clones and lacks some. This sample has approximately 94,000 clones, with around 92% found just once. The sequencing input was CD4+ T cells sorted from blood. These receptors were taken from a human donor in good health.

The genes are TRBV5-4 and TRBJ2-3; D ambiguous. V was pared by 0 bases and J by 0 bases, with 11 bases between. The CDR3 consists of 16 residues. The germline V gene encodes CDR1 SGHNT and CDR2 YYREEE (reference sequence). The CDR3 spells CASSLDYLGSTDTQYF. Here the CDR3 DNA reads TGTGCCAGCAGCTTGGACTACCTAGGGAGCACAGATACGCAGTATTTT.

CDR3 loop: CASSQVNTEAFF. CDR3 in DNA: TGCGCCAGCAGCCAAGTAAACACTGAAGCTTTCTTT. The chain links TRBV4-1 to TRBJ1-1; D gene uncertain. Per germline, CDR1 MGHRA and CDR2 YSYEKL. The CDR3 has 12 residues. Trimming left V 1 base short and J 2 bases short, with 2 bases between.

The chain has TRBV7-9 and TRBJ2-7; the D is unclear. Deletions cut 5 bases from V and 7 bases from J, with 15 bases between. Germline V gene lookup returns CDR1 SEHNR and CDR2 FQNEAQ (reference sequence). The CDR3 length is 13 residues. CDR3 DNA: TGTGCCAGCAGCCGAGAGTCGGGTCTTGAGCAGTACTTC. This gives the protein CASSRESGLEQYF.

This rearrangement joins TRBV4-1 to TRBJ2-1; no reliable D call. V gave up 1 base and J gave up 7 bases, with 17 bases separating them. Germline-derived CDR1 and CDR2 are MGHRA and YSYEKL. The CDR3 extends over 16 amino acids. CDR3 nucleotide sequence: TGCGCCAGCAGCCAAGTGGATTTAGGGTTTGGGAATGAGCAGTTCTTC. This sequence encodes CASSQVDLGFGNEQFF.

The chain recombines TRBV28 with TRBJ1-3; 9 bases fit TRBD1. The ends lost 5 bases at V and 0 bases at J; junction bases unmatched: 5. This CDR3 comprises 16 residues. Germline V gene data show CDR1 as MDHEN and CDR2 as SYDVKM. As DNA, the CDR3 is TGTGCCAGCAGTACAGGGGGCTACGTCTCTGGAAACACCATATATTTT. This translates into CASSTGGYVSGNTIYF.

The chain uses TRBV6-5 and TRBJ1-2; no firm D call. V was clipped by 0 bases and J by 2 bases, with 10 bases between them. The CDR3 is 15 amino acids. Per germline, CDR1 MNHEY and CDR2 SVGAGI. The CDR3 sequence: CASSYSTQSNYGYTF. In DNA, the CDR3 is TGTGCCAGCAGTTACTCGACTCAAAGCAACTATGGCTACACCTTC.

The chain links TRBV28 to TRBJ2-1; 9 bases map to TRBD2. V was clipped by 2 bases and J by 2 bases; unmatched bases: 4. Germline lookup yields CDR1 MDHEN and CDR2 SYDVKM. The CDR3 contains 16 residues. The CDR3 nucleotides read TGTGCCAGCAGTTTACCCTCTAGCGGGGCCTACAATGAGCAGTTCTTC. It translates to CASSLPSSGAYNEQFF.

The CDR3 sequence is CANKLPGTGKNIQYF. In DNA form, the CDR3 reads TGTGCCAACAAACTCCCCGGGACAGGGAAAAACATTCAGTACTTC. The J gene is TRBJ2-4, the V gene TRBV2; 9 nucleotides match TRBD1. This CDR3 is built from 15 residues. Germline V gene data show CDR1 as SNHLY and CDR2 as FYNNEI. V was pared by 10 bases and J by 4 bases, with 11 bases of the junction left unmatched.

This rearrangement joins TRBV30 to TRBJ2-1, with D unresolved. Between the trimmed V and J ends, which lost 5 bases and 3 bases, there was a span of 14 bases. Germline lookup yields CDR1 GTSNPN and CDR2 SVGIG (reference sequence). The CDR3 totals 14 residues. The CDR3 nucleotides are TGTGCCTGGGGTCGGGCGACCGGCTACAATGAGCAGTTCTTC. Encoded protein: CAWGRATGYNEQFF.

This chain uses TRBV9 with TRBJ2-1, with D perhaps TRBD2 (5 bases). This CDR3 contains 16 residues. Looked up from germline, CDR1 is SGDLS and CDR2 is YYNGEE. V was clipped by 0 bases and J by 7 bases, with 17 bases between them. This CDR3 is CASSVALRALDNEQFF. The CDR3 DNA is TGTGCCAGCAGCGTAGCCTTGCGGGCCCTTGATAATGAGCAGTTCTTC.

This chain connects TRBV5-1 to TRBJ1-4; TRBD1 matches at 11 bases. Per the germline V gene, CDR1 is SGHRS and CDR2 is YFSETQ. Losses at the gene ends were 4 bases for V and 7 bases for J; bases not matched to a gene: 9. The CDR3 length is 16 residues. Here the CDR3 DNA reads TGCGCCAGCAGCAGGACAGGGGGCGCCGGGGGTGAAAAACTGTTTTTT. Amino acids: CASSRTGGAGGEKLFF.

J is TRBJ2-4 and V is TRBV18; D is unresolved. This CDR3 is 16 amino acids long. Germline loops: CDR1 KGHSH, CDR2 LQKENI. The V end was cut by 0 bases, the J end by 0 bases, with 9 bases between. The chain's CDR3 is CASSPPSDEAKNIQYF. The CDR3 nucleotides read TGTGCCAGCTCACCACCCTCCGATGAAGCCAAAAACATTCAGTACTTC.

The chain is built from TRBV27 and TRBJ2-3, with D perhaps matching TRBD2 (6 bases). The CDR3 runs to 12 residues. In germline, CDR1 is MNHEY, CDR2 SMNVEV (reference sequence). Trimming removed 7 bases at V and 6 bases at J, with 11 bases between. The CDR3 protein is CASKPAGDTQYF. CDR3 coding DNA: TGTGCCAGCAAACCCGCGGGGGATACGCAGTATTTT.

V is TRBV6-5 and J is TRBJ1-2, with TRBD1 matching over 8 bases. CDR1 is MNHEY, CDR2 SVGAGI, per germline. V lost 7 bases and J lost 2; bases outside the gene matches: 6. This CDR3 is 14 amino acids long. The CDR3 bases are TGTGCCAGCACCCGGGACAGGCCAAACTATGGCTACACCTTC. Translating gives CASTRDRPNYGYTF.

The CDR3 bases are TGTGCCAGCAGTTATTCGACAGTGAACACCGGGGAGCTGTTTTTT. Residues: CASSYSTVNTGELFF. The chain is built from TRBV6-6 and TRBJ2-2; the D gene is possibly TRBD1 (5 bases). Deletions cut 3 bases from V and 1 base from J, with 9 bases between. This CDR3 has 15 amino acids. Germline V CDR1 and CDR2: MNHNY, SVGAGI (reference sequence).

This clone showed up just once. The V call is TRBV5-1, the J call TRBJ1-1, with D unclear. This CDR3 comprises 13 residues. Trimming took off 3 bases at V and 6 bases at J, with 12 bases between the two ends. Germline V gene data show CDR1 as SGHRS and CDR2 as YFSETQ. The CDR3 spells CASSSLSTPEAFF. CDR3 DNA sequence: TGCGCCAGCAGCTCGCTTTCAACCCCTGAAGCTTTCTTT.

The chain is built from TRBV9 and TRBJ2-5, with 9 bases matching TRBD2. Germline V gene sequence: CDR1 SGDLS, CDR2 YYNGEE. This CDR3 contains 16 residues. J gave up 2 bases and V 0 bases, and 5 bases lay outside the gene matches. The CDR3 sequence is CASSVGRSGGQETQYF. CDR3 coding DNA: TGTGCCAGCAGCGTAGGACGAAGCGGGGGGCAAGAGACCCAGTACTTC.

This sequence joins TRBV6-6 and TRBJ1-1; no clear D gene. Germline CDR1 and CDR2: MNHNY and SVGAGI (reference sequence). The CDR3 covers 13 residues. Trimming left V 6 bases short and J 0 bases short, with 8 bases between. The CDR3 sequence is CASSPRVNTEAFF. As DNA, the CDR3 is TGTGCCAGCAGCCCAAGGGTGAACACTGAAGCTTTCTTT.

V and J are TRBV7-2 and TRBJ2-1; 8 bases map to TRBD2. V was clipped by 2 bases and J by 15 bases; unmatched bases: 9. There are 13 residues in the CDR3. Per germline, CDR1 SGHTA and CDR2 FQGNSA. In DNA form, the CDR3 reads TGTGCCAGCAGCTTATCCGGTGTAGCGGGGTCGTTCTTC. Its protein product is CASSLSGVAGSFF.

Notes on this clone: Other nucleotide sequences from this sample produce the same CDR3. The chain has TRBV7-2 and TRBJ2-1, with 7 positions matching TRBD2. Germline V gives CDR1 SGHTA, CDR2 FQGNSA. J was trimmed by 0 bases and V by 3 bases; bases with no gene match: 2. This CDR3 has 15 amino acids. The CDR3 DNA reads TGTGCCAGCAGCTTTGGCGGGAGCTCCTACAATGAGCAGTTCTTC. Translation gives CASSFGGSSYNEQFF.

Details on this clone: Distinct nucleotide sequences in the sample also encode this CDR3. The chain carries TRBV19 and TRBJ2-6, with D hard to call. Germline CDR1 LNHDA, CDR2 SQIVND (reference sequence). Trimming cost V 4 bases and J 4 bases, with 11 bases left between them. The CDR3 is 15 residues long. The CDR3 sequence: CASSTNSAGANVLTF. DNA of the CDR3: TGTGCCAGTAGTACGAACAGTGCCGGGGCCAACGTCCTGACTTTC. Complete variable domain (other parts from reference TRBV19 and TRBJ2-6): DGGITQSPKYLFRKEGQNVTLSCEQNLNHDAMYWYRQDPGQGLRLIYYSQIVNDFQKGDIAEGYSVSREKKESFPLTVTSAQKNPTAFYLCASSTNSAGANVLTFGAGSRLTVL.

V and J are TRBV28 and TRBJ1-2; TRBD1 might be the D (6 bases). This CDR3 region has 15 residues. Germline V gene lookup returns CDR1 MDHEN and CDR2 SYDVKM. Trimming removed 1 base from V and 2 bases from J, with 11 bases in between. CDR3 protein: CASSLSAGVNYGYTF. CDR3 nucleotides: TGTGCCAGCAGTTTATCGGCAGGGGTCAACTATGGCTACACCTTC.

The chain is built from TRBV12-5 and TRBJ1-1; D is unclear. Germline CDR1 LGHNT, CDR2 FRNRAP. This CDR3 contains 13 residues. Trimming shortened V by 1 base and J by 10 bases, and 13 bases separated the two germline ends. The CDR3 bases are TGTGCTAGTGGTTTGGCGGGTTCAAGCCCAGCTTTCTTT. Its protein product is CASGLAGSSPAFF. The full variable domain, rest sourced from reference TRBV12-5 and TRBJ1-1, is DARVTQTPRHKVTEMGQEVTMRCQPILGHNTVFWYRQTMMQGLELLAYFRNRAPLDDSGMPKDRFSAEMPDATLATLKIQPSEPRDSAVYFCASGLAGSSPAFFGQGTRLTVV.

The chain is built from TRBV18 and TRBJ2-3; D call uncertain. CDR1 KGHSH and CDR2 LQKENI come from the germline V gene. The CDR3 has 14 residues. V dropped 0 bases and J dropped 4 bases, with 8 bases sitting between them. CDR3 DNA: TGTGCCAGCTCACCACCGTCTGGGTCAGATACGCAGTATTTT. It is translated as CASSPPSGSDTQYF.

The genes are TRBV28 and TRBJ1-2; 7 positions agree with TRBD1. Germline lookup yields CDR1 MDHEN and CDR2 SYDVKM. The CDR3 consists of 15 residues. The trim removed 5 bases at V and 5 bases at J, leaving 11 bases unmatched. In DNA, the CDR3 is TGTGCCAGCAGTGAATCGGGGACAGTGGCTTATGGCTACACCTTC. It codes for CASSESGTVAYGYTF.

The CDR3 sequence is CSVEGRRPGGIDTQYF. The CDR3 DNA reads as TGCAGCGTAGAGGGCCGGAGACCGGGGGGAATAGATACGCAGTATTTT. This chain joins TRBV29-1 and TRBJ2-3; 7 nucleotides line up with TRBD2. Germline assignment: CDR1 SQVTM and CDR2 ANQGSEA. The junction had 17 bases not matched to a gene; V was cut back by 6 bases and J by 5 bases. The CDR3 spans 16 residues.

V gene TRBV5-1 combines with J gene TRBJ2-5; 7 positions agree with TRBD1. The CDR3 contains 14 residues. The V and J ends lost 2 bases and 4 bases, in that order; junction bases with no gene match: 5. Looked up from germline, CDR1 is SGHRS and CDR2 is YFSETQ. CDR3 nucleotide sequence: TGCGCCAGCAGCTTTGTCCCAGGGGGAGAGACCCAGTACTTC. It is translated as CASSFVPGGETQYF.

This clone was picked up one time. The rearrangement uses TRBV6-5 and TRBJ1-1; D is unresolved. Germline CDR1 MNHEY, CDR2 SVGAGI. This CDR3 is built from 14 residues. With 0 bases removed from V and 2 bases from J, the gap between germline ends came to 7 bases. CDR3 nucleotide sequence: TGTGCCAGCAGTTACTCGGCGGGTAACACTGAAGCTTTCTTT. It is translated as CASSYSAGNTEAFF.